At least ten counts were recorded for the clone carrying this TCR beta chain. The antigen is not known. Time point reported: newly diagnosed GD, antithyroid drugs for less than 3 months. Preparation of the TCR library used RNA extracted from PBMCs. The length of the CDR3 is 13 residues. Trimming removed 6 bases from V and 6 bases from J, with 12 bases in between. Per the germline V gene, CDR1 is LGHDT and CDR2 is YNNKEL (reference sequence). These data come from a study of regulatory T cells in long-lasting Graves disease. Overall study findings and caveats: Persistent patients shared more public clonotypes (fewer than 3,000) than newly diagnosed patients (about 970).

Building of the TCR beta libraries involved iRepertoire HTBI primers and Arm-PCR of CDR3 regions. TCRdb redid the calling of the multiplex PCR reads with MiXCR, one entry per CDR3 protein. In the table there are 350,000 to 550,000 distinct CDR3 sequences, less than 20% of which are singletons. This same sample was also taken into another study, of T cells in Graves' hyperthyroidism and ophthalmopathy.

Sequenced here: peripheral blood mononuclear cells (PBMCs), sampled at new diagnosis, from a patient treated with antithyroid drugs. The chain combines TRBV3-1 with TRBJ2-4; D might be TRBD2 (7 bases). This clonotype was obtained from a woman aged 18-29 years with Graves disease. In DNA form, the CDR3 reads TGTGCCAGCAGGGGAGGGGGACCAAACATTCAGTACTTC. Translated: CASRGGGPNIQYF.